These 28 T cell receptor beta chains came from one sample sequenced in a study of T cell responses to AZD1222 COVID-19 vaccine. Clones were sequenced by immunoSEQ multiplex PCR, and TCRdb holds only the in-frame ones, with some missing. The data hold more than 95,000 clones, with around 92% observed a single time. The material was peripheral blood, obtained on day 0 of AZD1222 vaccination. The receptors stem from an adult in good health.

The chain recombines TRBV12-3 or TRBV12-4 with TRBJ1-4; TRBD1 matches 8 bases. The ends lost 2 bases at V and 11 bases at J; junction bases unmatched: 1. The CDR3 sequence is 12 residues long. Here the CDR3 reads CASSLQGAKLFF. The CDR3 nucleotides read TGTGCCAGCAGTTTACAGGGGGCCAAACTGTTTTTT.

The rearrangement links TRBV28 to TRBJ2-1; 7 bases match TRBD1. This CDR3 contains 12 residues. Germline V CDR1 and CDR2: MDHEN, SYDVKM. V was clipped by 7 bases and J by 8 bases; unmatched bases: 5. The DNA of the CDR3 is TGTGCCAGCACTACAGGGGTACATGAGCAGTTCTTC. Translating it yields CASTTGVHEQFF.

This rearrangement joins TRBV12-3 or TRBV12-4 to TRBJ2-2; no clear D. This CDR3 comprises 12 residues. The germline V and J ends were trimmed by 6 bases and 2 bases, with 4 bases remaining between them. CDR3 region: CASRFNTGELFF. CDR3 bases: TGTGCCAGCAGATTTAACACCGGGGAGCTGTTTTTT.

This chain connects TRBV25-1 to TRBJ2-1, with D possibly being TRBD1 or TRBD2 (5 bases each). Germline CDR1 is MGHDK and CDR2 is SYGVNS. The length of the CDR3 is 15 residues. The germline V and J ends were trimmed by 10 bases and 0 bases, with 16 bases remaining between them. This CDR3 is CATAEAGGSYNEQFF. CDR3 sequence (DNA): TGTGCCACCGCCGAAGCTGGGGGCTCCTACAATGAGCAGTTCTTC.

The chain combines TRBV3-1 (or the pseudogene TRBV3-2) with TRBJ1-2, with D hard to call. Trimming left V 1 base short and J 4 bases short, with 13 bases between. The germline V gene encodes CDR1 LGHDT and CDR2 YNNKEL (reference sequence). This CDR3 comprises 15 residues. CDR3 bases: TGTGCCAGCAGCCAAGGGGCAGCTCCATTCTATGGCTACACCTTC. Amino acids: CASSQGAAPFYGYTF.

The gene calls are TRBV5-4 and TRBJ1-4, with unresolved D. The CDR3 runs 16 residues. Deletions cut 0 bases from V and 3 bases from J, with 12 bases between. CDR1 is SGHNT, CDR2 YYREEE, per germline (reference sequence). The CDR3 DNA is TGTGCCAGCAGCTTGGGTGGCGGTTCGGCTAATGAAAAACTGTTTTTT. Translated, it gives CASSLGGGSANEKLFF.

The gene calls are TRBV18 and TRBJ1-1; TRBD1 is a possible D gene (6 bases). Trimming shortened V by 5 bases and J by 1 base, and 8 bases separated the two germline ends. Germline V lookup: CDR1 KGHSH, CDR2 LQKENI. The CDR3 runs to 13 residues. The CDR3, as DNA: TGTGCCAGCTCAGGACAGTCGAACACTGAAGCTTTCTTT. As protein: CASSGQSNTEAFF.

The chain uses TRBV5-1 and TRBJ1-4, with D possibly TRBD1 on 5 matching bases. Germline V gives CDR1 SGHRS, CDR2 YFSETQ. The germline V and J ends were trimmed by 7 bases and 5 bases, with 12 bases remaining between them. CDR3 size: 13 residues. The CDR3 is CASRQHSNEKLFF. The CDR3 DNA reads as TGCGCCAGCCGACAGCACTCAAATGAAAAACTGTTTTTT.

The V gene is TRBV3-1 (or the pseudogene TRBV3-2), the J gene TRBJ2-2, with D uncertain. The germline V gene has CDR1 LGHDT and CDR2 YNNKEL (reference sequence). The CDR3 totals 15 residues. V lost 4 bases, J lost 4 bases, and 13 bases lay in between. CDR3 amino acids: CASSRRTSITGELFF. The CDR3 DNA is TGTGCCAGCAGCCGACGAACGAGCATCACCGGGGAGCTGTTTTTT.

The chain combines TRBV5-1 with TRBJ2-7; 7 positions agree with TRBD2. Germline trimming cut 5 bases from V and 0 bases from J; bases unmatched to any gene: 5. The CDR3 contains 14 residues. The germline CDR1 and CDR2 sequences are SGHRS and YFSETQ. The CDR3 reads CASRAGTTSYEQYF. CDR3 nucleotides: TGCGCCAGCAGGGCCGGGACTACCTCCTACGAGCAGTACTTC.

The V and J genes are TRBV11-1 and TRBJ2-3, with D unresolved. This CDR3 has 13 amino acids. Germline CDR1 and CDR2: SGHAT and FQDESV (reference sequence). The V gene lost 1 base and the J gene lost 4 bases, with 6 bases spanning the gap. CDR3 nucleotide sequence: TGTGCCAGCAGCTTAGGGTCTTCAGATACGCAGTATTTT. This sequence encodes CASSLGSSDTQYF. The full variable domain, with the rest looked up from reference TRBV11-1 and TRBJ2-3, is EAEVAQSPRYKITEKSQAVAFWCDPISGHATLYWYRQILGQGPELLVQFQDESVVDDSQLPKDRFSAERLKGVDSTLKIQPAELGDSAMYLCASSLGSSDTQYFGPGTRLTVL.

The gene calls are TRBV7-9 and TRBJ1-3; a weak D match, TRBD1 (5 bases). V lost 2 bases and J 3 bases, leaving 11 bases between the germline ends. From germline, CDR1 is SEHNR and CDR2 FQNEAQ (reference sequence). This CDR3 is built from 15 residues. The CDR3 nucleotides are TGTGCCAGCAGCTTACAGGGCGCACGTGGAAACACCATATATTTT. Protein sequence: CASSLQGARGNTIYF.

The V call is TRBV12-5, the J call TRBJ2-1; D may be TRBD2 (6 bases). V shed 0 bases and J shed 8 bases, with 8 bases lying between them. Germline V CDR1 and CDR2: LGHNT, FRNRAP. This CDR3 is 13 amino acids long. DNA of the CDR3: TGTGCTAGTGGTTTGGTAACGGGGGATGAGCAGTTCTTC. Encoded protein: CASGLVTGDEQFF.

CDR3 DNA: TGTGCCAGCAGTTACCCGACTAGTCCCACAGATACGCAGTATTTT. Translated: CASSYPTSPTDTQYF. V usage is TRBV6-2 or TRBV6-3 and J usage is TRBJ2-3, with D possibly being TRBD2 (6 bases). V lost 2 bases and J 2 bases, leaving 11 bases between the germline ends. The CDR3 spans 15 residues. From germline, CDR1 is MNHEY and CDR2 SVGEGT.

The chain couples TRBV2 to TRBJ1-5; D is uncertain. Trimming pared 7 bases from V and 0 bases from J, leaving 13 bases between. Germline values: CDR1 SNHLY, CDR2 FYNNEI. CDR3 length: 15 amino acids. Here the CDR3 reads CASNRNLLSNQPQHF. CDR3 DNA: TGTGCCAGCAATCGAAACCTGCTTAGCAATCAGCCCCAGCATTTT.

The J gene is TRBJ2-1, the V gene TRBV7-2, with TRBD2 matching over 14 bases. The CDR3 contains 18 residues. V lost 6 bases and J lost 1; bases outside the gene matches: 8. CDR1 and CDR2 from the germline V gene are SGHTA and FQGNSA. CDR3 loop: CASSYGTSGSGSYNEQFF. For the CDR3, the DNA is TGTGCCAGCAGTTACGGGACTAGCGGGAGTGGATCCTACAATGAGCAGTTCTTC.

The chain couples TRBV19 to TRBJ2-2, with 9 bases lining up with TRBD2. CDR1 and CDR2 (germline): LNHDA, SQIVND (reference sequence). CDR3 size: 17 residues. After removal of 3 bases from V and 5 bases from J, the junction contained 10 bases not matched to a gene. The CDR3 DNA reads as TGTGCCAGTAGTATTTACGGTAGCGGGAGTTGGACCGGGGAGCTGTTTTTT. Translating gives CASSIYGSGSWTGELFF.

This sequence joins TRBV2 and TRBJ2-7, with 8 bases matching TRBD1. Germline CDR1 SNHLY, CDR2 FYNNEI. V trimming: 7 bases; J trimming: 1 base; junction bases outside the gene matches: 6. The CDR3 is made up of 14 amino acids. CDR3 loop: CASKTGEGSYEQYF. The CDR3 region has the DNA TGTGCCAGCAAGACAGGGGAAGGATCCTACGAGCAGTACTTC.

This clone appeared a few times. DNA of the CDR3: TGCGCCAGCAGCTTGGACCCTATACGGACAGATACGCAGTATTTT. Protein product: CASSLDPIRTDTQYF. The V call is TRBV5-1, the J call TRBJ2-3, with D hard to call. The germline V and J ends were trimmed by 0 bases and 3 bases, with 11 bases remaining between them. The CDR3 length is 15 residues. Looked up from germline, CDR1 is SGHRS and CDR2 is YFSETQ.

A single count supports this clone. The chain links TRBV5-1 to TRBJ2-3; 10 nucleotides agree with TRBD2. V lost 0 bases, J lost 7 bases, and 5 bases stayed unmatched. The CDR3 sequence is 15 residues long. CDR1 and CDR2 from the germline V gene are SGHRS and YFSETQ. The CDR3 loop reads CASSLELAGLNTQYF. The CDR3 nucleotides read TGCGCCAGCAGCTTGGAACTAGCGGGACTAAATACGCAGTATTTT.

The gene calls are TRBV11-2 and TRBJ2-7; TRBD2 is a possible D gene (5 bases). Germline V gene lookup returns CDR1 SGHAT and CDR2 FQNNGV. CDR3 length: 15 residues. The V end lost 6 bases, the J end lost 6 bases, and 21 bases lay between the germline ends. The CDR3 region is CASRPENLGGSEQYF. The DNA of the CDR3 is TGTGCCAGCAGGCCAGAGAACCTTGGCGGGTCCGAGCAGTACTTC.

The chain uses TRBV2 and TRBJ2-5, with unresolved D. V gave up 11 bases and J gave up 1 base, with 11 bases separating them. This CDR3 spans 12 amino acids. CDR1 SNHLY and CDR2 FYNNEI come from the germline V gene. The CDR3 bases are TGTGCCGGTGGATTAACCCAAGAGACCCAGTACTTC. Translation: CAGGLTQETQYF.

The sample holds one count of this clone. The V gene is TRBV29-1, the J gene TRBJ2-7, with D uncertain. Per germline, CDR1 SQVTM and CDR2 ANQGSEA. V was trimmed by 4 bases and J by 5 bases, leaving 12 bases between them. This CDR3 spans 12 amino acids. This CDR3 is CSVVRANNEQYF. In DNA form, the CDR3 reads TGCAGCGTTGTACGGGCTAACAACGAGCAGTACTTC.

The gene calls are TRBV21-1 and TRBJ1-5; no DNA check was done on the table's D call, TRBD1. TRBV21-1 is listed as a pseudogene. The CDR3 length is 16 residues. The CDR3 protein is CASSNRDRVDNQPQHF. For the CDR3, the DNA is TGTGCCAGCAGCAACCGGGACAGGGTTGACAATCAGCCCCAGCATTTT.

The chain employs TRBV10-3 and TRBJ2-7, with D possibly being TRBD1 or TRBD2 (6 bases each). V was cut by 4 bases and J by 3 bases, with 10 bases left in between. Germline values: CDR1 ENHRY, CDR2 SYGVKD. This CDR3 is built from 13 residues. DNA for the CDR3: TGTGCCATCAGTGGGGGGGCAGGCTACGAGCAGTACTTC. Translation gives CAISGGAGYEQYF.

The rearrangement uses TRBV27 and TRBJ2-7, with D unclear. CDR1 and CDR2 from the germline V gene are MNHEY and SMNVEV (reference sequence). With 4 bases removed from V and 4 bases from J, the gap between germline ends came to 14 bases. This CDR3 contains 14 residues. The CDR3 sequence: CASSSTPSAYEQYF. The CDR3 coding sequence is TGTGCCAGCAGTTCTACCCCGTCGGCGTACGAGCAGTACTTC.

This clone was seen more than once but under ten times. The chain employs TRBV18 and TRBJ2-3; 15 bases line up with TRBD2. V dropped 5 bases and J dropped 2; count of bases not matched to a gene: 5. CDR3 length: 17 amino acids. The germline CDR1 and CDR2 sequences are KGHSH and LQKENI. DNA of the CDR3: TGTGCCAGCTCAATTTGGACTAGCGGGAGGGACACAGATACGCAGTATTTT. It yields the protein CASSIWTSGRDTDTQYF.

The rearrangement uses TRBV5-5 and TRBJ2-1, with unresolved D. Germline V gene data show CDR1 as SGHKS and CDR2 as YYEKEE (reference sequence). This CDR3 comprises 14 residues. Trimming took 2 bases from V and 7 from J, leaving 13 bases between them. The DNA for the CDR3 is TGTGCCAGCAGCTTAACCCCTACTGCAAATGAGCAGTTCTTC. It specifies CASSLTPTANEQFF.